The following is a T cell receptor beta chain sequence with its context. These data originate in a study of cytomegalovirus exposure and HLA in healthy donors. The PCR made use of 60 Vbeta and 13 Jbeta primers. Generated by immunoSEQ multiplex PCR, the TCRdb table keeps only in-frame clones and is missing some. The sample contains about 170,000 clones, around 81% of which appear only once. Trimming took 7 bases from V and 5 from J, leaving 20 bases between them. The CDR3 sequence is 15 residues long. Germline V gene sequence: CDR1 LNHDA, CDR2 SQIVND (reference sequence). This receptor was identified in a woman between 25 and 40 years old in good health and CMV-seropositive. The sequenced material came from PBMCs. The chain combines TRBV19 with TRBJ1-1; D may be TRBD1 (5 bases). DNA of the CDR3: TGTGCCAGTACCCTACTCGGGGGAGAGCGGACTGAAGCTTTCTTT. The encoded protein is CASTLLGGERTEAFF.